This T cell receptor beta chain was identified in a study of T cell changes during pregnancy in multiple sclerosis. Germline loops: CDR1 SGHTA, CDR2 FQGTGA. The CDR3 consists of 14 residues. Trimming removed 3 bases from V and 1 base from J, with 9 bases in between. This clone was found once. The data were produced by immunoSEQ multiplex PCR, yet TCRdb's version contains in-frame clones alone and is incomplete. The sample lists about 59,000 clones, 85% to 90% occurring once. Sample: peripheral blood, taken in the first trimester of pregnancy. The rearrangement links TRBV7-3 to TRBJ1-1; no definite D call. The clonotype comes from a female donor in good health, enrolled as a control in a pregnancy study. This CDR3 is CASSFEGGNTEAFF. DNA of the CDR3: TGTGCCAGCAGCTTCGAGGGCGGGAACACTGAAGCTTTCTTT.